This T cell receptor (beta chain) was found in a study of control samples from healthy donors and cancer patients. Profiled with immunoSEQ multiplex PCR; TCRdb holds only in-frame clones, not every one. The repertoire holds about 250,000 clones, with approximately 80% as singletons. CDR1 is KGHSH and CDR2 is LQKENI in the germline V gene. Trimming pared 3 bases from V and 4 bases from J, leaving 2 bases between. The CDR3 extends over 11 amino acids. Input material: PBMCs. This receptor was taken from a woman in her fifties or sixties with lung cancer. V usage is TRBV18 and J usage is TRBJ2-3; D remains unclear. CDR3 coding DNA: TGTGCCAGCTCACCGGCAGATACGCAGTATTTT. This encodes CASSPADTQYF.